The 18 T cell receptor beta chains below were found in one sample sequenced in a study of T-cell memory formation after mild COVID-19. TCRdb reanalysed the 5' RACE reads using MiXCR and keeps one entry per CDR3 protein. The repertoire includes a few hundred thousand distinct CDR3 sequences, approximately 8% of them detected once, and under 25% sits in the top ten. Sequencing was done on a sample of PBMCs or a T cell subset sorted from them (not recorded which). All receptors derive from a man aged 18 to 35 who had mild COVID-19 (a few samples of this study predate the infection). Cell type and time point are not known.

This clonotype was seen ten or more times. This chain joins TRBV9 and TRBJ1-6; 7 bases line up with TRBD1. The ends lost 4 bases at V and 0 bases at J; junction bases unmatched: 10. The CDR3 has 18 residues. Per the germline V gene, CDR1 is SGDLS and CDR2 is YYNGEE. DNA of the CDR3: TGTGCCAGCAGCCCCCGGGACAGCGCGAGCTCCTATAATTCACCCCTCCACTTT. Translating gives CASSPRDSASSYNSPLHF.

This clonotype was picked up a small number of times. The J gene is TRBJ2-1, the V gene TRBV12-3 or TRBV12-4; the match to TRBD2 covers 8 bases. The CDR3 contains 16 residues. The trim removed 8 bases at V and 4 bases at J, leaving 13 bases unmatched. Here the CDR3 reads CASRDGGASGYNEQFF. DNA of the CDR3: TGTGCCAGCCGCGACGGTGGCGCTAGCGGGTACAATGAGCAGTTCTTC.

To note about this clonotype: This could be a read error, since a much larger clone is one nucleotide away. V usage is TRBV24-1 and J usage is TRBJ2-2; D is perhaps TRBD2 (6 bases). Looked up from germline, CDR1 is KGHDR and CDR2 is SFDVKD. The CDR3 has 12 amino acids. The CDR3 spells CATSDSYGGLFF. The CDR3, as DNA: TGTGCCACCAGTGATTCATACGGGGGGCTGTTTTTT.

This clonotype has only a few counts. The rearrangement links TRBV20-1 to TRBJ1-4; 9 bases line up with TRBD1. The CDR3 extends over 13 amino acids. Germline V gene data show CDR1 as DFQATT and CDR2 as SNEGSKA (reference sequence). The V and J ends lost 5 bases and 5 bases, in that order; junction bases with no gene match: 3. This CDR3 is CSAQDRGNEKLFF. The CDR3 nucleotides are TGCAGTGCTCAAGACAGGGGGAATGAAAAACTGTTTTTT.

V and J are TRBV28 and TRBJ1-2; tentatively, D is TRBD1 (5 bases). Germline V gene sequence: CDR1 MDHEN, CDR2 SYDVKM. The V gene lost 7 bases and the J gene lost 4 bases, with 13 bases spanning the gap. The CDR3 runs 13 residues. The CDR3 spells CASTSDMGYGYTF. CDR3 nucleotide sequence: TGTGCCAGCACTTCGGACATGGGCTATGGCTACACCTTC.

This clonotype was seen a handful of times. This sequence joins TRBV4-3 and TRBJ2-2; 9 nucleotides align to TRBD1. J lost 6 bases, V lost 3 bases, and 11 bases had no gene match. Germline lookup yields CDR1 LGHNA and CDR2 YSLEER. The CDR3 loop spans 17 amino acids. In DNA form, the CDR3 reads TGCGCCAGCAGCCACCCTCATGGCGACAGGGGGGCCGGGGAGCTGTTTTTT. As protein: CASSHPHGDRGAGELFF.

This clonotype was seen only a few times. The genes are TRBV7-2 and TRBJ2-7; weak D call: TRBD2 (6 bases). The CDR3 consists of 12 residues. V lost 5 bases and J 7 bases, leaving 12 bases between the germline ends. CDR1 and CDR2 (germline): SGHTA, FQGNSA. CDR3 sequence: CASSPRRGEQYF. CDR3 nucleotide sequence: TGTGCCAGCAGCCCCCGTCGGGGGGAGCAGTACTTC.

This chain uses TRBV7-8 with TRBJ2-1; 10 bases map to TRBD2. The CDR3 has 16 amino acids. After removal of 2 bases from V and 8 bases from J, the junction contained 9 bases not matched to a gene. Germline CDR1 and CDR2: SGHVS and FQNEAQ. The CDR3 DNA reads as TGTGCCAGCAGCTTAAAAGCGGGGGGGCCAGGTGATGAGCAGTTCTTC. Translation gives CASSLKAGGPGDEQFF.

The rearrangement uses TRBV4-1 and TRBJ2-7, with D perhaps TRBD1 (5 bases). The germline gives CDR1 MGHRA, CDR2 YSYEKL. The germline V and J ends were trimmed by 3 bases and 0 bases, with 12 bases remaining between them. There are 15 residues in the CDR3. The CDR3 DNA is TGCGCCAGCAGCCACAGACAGTCTTCCTCCTACGAGCAGTACTTC. It translates to CASSHRQSSSYEQYF.

This clonotype was observed at least ten times. V and J are TRBV12-3 or TRBV12-4 and TRBJ2-7; a possible D gene is TRBD2 (6 bases). The CDR3 is made up of 13 amino acids. The V and J ends lost 3 bases and 7 bases respectively, with 13 bases between them. The CDR3 loop is CASSFRRGDEQYF. CDR3 nucleotide sequence: TGTGCCAGCAGTTTCCGGCGGGGAGATGAGCAGTACTTC.

The table lists this clonotype with a few counts. V gene TRBV29-1 combines with J gene TRBJ2-7; D uncertain. Looked up from germline, CDR1 is SQVTM and CDR2 is ANQGSEA. The CDR3 contains 11 residues. Trimming removed 4 bases from V and 3 bases from J, with 7 bases in between. This CDR3 is CSVAINYEQYF. The CDR3 DNA sequence: TGCAGCGTTGCCATAAACTACGAGCAGTACTTC.

This clonotype was seen a handful of times. V gene TRBV4-3 combines with J gene TRBJ2-3; D is possibly TRBD1 (5 bases). In germline, CDR1 is LGHNA, CDR2 YSLEER. The ends were cut back, 0 bases at V and 2 bases at J, with 12 bases in the middle. This CDR3 comprises 16 residues. The CDR3 is CASSQDPAGSTDTQYF. CDR3 DNA sequence: TGCGCCAGCAGCCAAGATCCAGCAGGGTCCACAGATACGCAGTATTTT.

Ten or more counts support this clonotype. The J gene is TRBJ1-2, the V gene TRBV29-1; a possible D gene is TRBD1 (5 bases). The CDR3 has 11 residues. V shed 8 bases and J shed 4 bases, with 11 bases lying between them. The germline CDR1 and CDR2 sequences are SQVTM and ANQGSEA. CDR3 DNA sequence: TGCAGCTCGGACGGGACCTATGGCTACACCTTC. It is translated as CSSDGTYGYTF. The variable domain in full, completed from reference TRBV29-1 and TRBJ1-2, reads SAVISQKPSRDICQRGTSLTIQCQVDSQVTMMFWYRQQPGQSLTLIATANQGSEATYESGFVIDKFPISRPNLTFSTLTVSNMSPEDSSIYLCSSDGTYGYTFGSGTRLTVV.

This clonotype was recorded at least ten times. The chain couples TRBV5-1 to TRBJ1-1; weak D call: TRBD1 (6 bases). CDR1 and CDR2 (germline): SGHRS, YFSETQ. V was shortened by 6 bases and J by 4 bases, with 13 bases between the two germline ends. This CDR3 comprises 13 residues. The CDR3 reads CASKEQGGTEAFF. DNA for the CDR3: TGCGCCAGCAAAGAACAGGGCGGCACTGAAGCTTTCTTT. The variable domain in full, completed from reference TRBV5-1 and TRBJ1-1, reads KAGVTQTPRYLIKTRGQQVTLSCSPISGHRSVSWYQQTPGQGLQFLFEYFSETQRNKGNFPGRFSGRQFSNSRSEMNVSTLELGDSALYLCASKEQGGTEAFFGQGTRLTVV.

As concerns this clonotype: A much larger clone sits a single nucleotide away, making a read error possible. The gene calls are TRBV5-1 and TRBJ2-3; D is uncertain. The CDR3 is made up of 15 amino acids. Trimming left V 0 bases short and J 5 bases short, with 13 bases between. From germline, CDR1 is SGHRS and CDR2 YFSETQ. CDR3 DNA sequence: TGCGCCAGCAGCTTGGGACTTACGGCGGTAGATACGCAGTATTTT. Translation: CASSLGLTAVDTQYF.

This clonotype has just a few counts. The chain joins TRBV2 to TRBJ2-7; unclear D gene. Germline CDR1 reads SNHLY; CDR2 reads FYNNEI. Trimming took 7 bases from V and 9 from J, leaving 10 bases between them. This CDR3 has 10 amino acids. DNA of the CDR3: TGTGCCAGCACCCCTCCCGGGCAGTACGTC. As protein: CASTPPGQYV.

This clonotype appeared many times. V usage is TRBV24-1 and J usage is TRBJ2-1; 9 nucleotides line up with TRBD1. The CDR3 sequence is 16 residues long. Germline CDR1 reads KGHDR; CDR2 reads SFDVKD. Trimming at V came to 2 bases and at J to 5 bases, leaving 6 bases not matched to a gene. The CDR3 DNA follows: TGTGCCACCAGTGATTCCGGGACAGGGACGCACAATGAGCAGTTCTTC. This codes for CATSDSGTGTHNEQFF.

This clonotype came up many times. This chain links TRBV12-3 or TRBV12-4 with TRBJ1-5, with 7 bases lining up with TRBD1. Trimming removed 7 bases from V and 6 bases from J; junction bases left unmatched: 9. This CDR3 is 14 amino acids long. The CDR3 DNA reads TGTGCCAGCAACCAGGGGGGGCGTAGTCAGCCCCAGCATTTT. Its translation is CASNQGGRSQPQHF.